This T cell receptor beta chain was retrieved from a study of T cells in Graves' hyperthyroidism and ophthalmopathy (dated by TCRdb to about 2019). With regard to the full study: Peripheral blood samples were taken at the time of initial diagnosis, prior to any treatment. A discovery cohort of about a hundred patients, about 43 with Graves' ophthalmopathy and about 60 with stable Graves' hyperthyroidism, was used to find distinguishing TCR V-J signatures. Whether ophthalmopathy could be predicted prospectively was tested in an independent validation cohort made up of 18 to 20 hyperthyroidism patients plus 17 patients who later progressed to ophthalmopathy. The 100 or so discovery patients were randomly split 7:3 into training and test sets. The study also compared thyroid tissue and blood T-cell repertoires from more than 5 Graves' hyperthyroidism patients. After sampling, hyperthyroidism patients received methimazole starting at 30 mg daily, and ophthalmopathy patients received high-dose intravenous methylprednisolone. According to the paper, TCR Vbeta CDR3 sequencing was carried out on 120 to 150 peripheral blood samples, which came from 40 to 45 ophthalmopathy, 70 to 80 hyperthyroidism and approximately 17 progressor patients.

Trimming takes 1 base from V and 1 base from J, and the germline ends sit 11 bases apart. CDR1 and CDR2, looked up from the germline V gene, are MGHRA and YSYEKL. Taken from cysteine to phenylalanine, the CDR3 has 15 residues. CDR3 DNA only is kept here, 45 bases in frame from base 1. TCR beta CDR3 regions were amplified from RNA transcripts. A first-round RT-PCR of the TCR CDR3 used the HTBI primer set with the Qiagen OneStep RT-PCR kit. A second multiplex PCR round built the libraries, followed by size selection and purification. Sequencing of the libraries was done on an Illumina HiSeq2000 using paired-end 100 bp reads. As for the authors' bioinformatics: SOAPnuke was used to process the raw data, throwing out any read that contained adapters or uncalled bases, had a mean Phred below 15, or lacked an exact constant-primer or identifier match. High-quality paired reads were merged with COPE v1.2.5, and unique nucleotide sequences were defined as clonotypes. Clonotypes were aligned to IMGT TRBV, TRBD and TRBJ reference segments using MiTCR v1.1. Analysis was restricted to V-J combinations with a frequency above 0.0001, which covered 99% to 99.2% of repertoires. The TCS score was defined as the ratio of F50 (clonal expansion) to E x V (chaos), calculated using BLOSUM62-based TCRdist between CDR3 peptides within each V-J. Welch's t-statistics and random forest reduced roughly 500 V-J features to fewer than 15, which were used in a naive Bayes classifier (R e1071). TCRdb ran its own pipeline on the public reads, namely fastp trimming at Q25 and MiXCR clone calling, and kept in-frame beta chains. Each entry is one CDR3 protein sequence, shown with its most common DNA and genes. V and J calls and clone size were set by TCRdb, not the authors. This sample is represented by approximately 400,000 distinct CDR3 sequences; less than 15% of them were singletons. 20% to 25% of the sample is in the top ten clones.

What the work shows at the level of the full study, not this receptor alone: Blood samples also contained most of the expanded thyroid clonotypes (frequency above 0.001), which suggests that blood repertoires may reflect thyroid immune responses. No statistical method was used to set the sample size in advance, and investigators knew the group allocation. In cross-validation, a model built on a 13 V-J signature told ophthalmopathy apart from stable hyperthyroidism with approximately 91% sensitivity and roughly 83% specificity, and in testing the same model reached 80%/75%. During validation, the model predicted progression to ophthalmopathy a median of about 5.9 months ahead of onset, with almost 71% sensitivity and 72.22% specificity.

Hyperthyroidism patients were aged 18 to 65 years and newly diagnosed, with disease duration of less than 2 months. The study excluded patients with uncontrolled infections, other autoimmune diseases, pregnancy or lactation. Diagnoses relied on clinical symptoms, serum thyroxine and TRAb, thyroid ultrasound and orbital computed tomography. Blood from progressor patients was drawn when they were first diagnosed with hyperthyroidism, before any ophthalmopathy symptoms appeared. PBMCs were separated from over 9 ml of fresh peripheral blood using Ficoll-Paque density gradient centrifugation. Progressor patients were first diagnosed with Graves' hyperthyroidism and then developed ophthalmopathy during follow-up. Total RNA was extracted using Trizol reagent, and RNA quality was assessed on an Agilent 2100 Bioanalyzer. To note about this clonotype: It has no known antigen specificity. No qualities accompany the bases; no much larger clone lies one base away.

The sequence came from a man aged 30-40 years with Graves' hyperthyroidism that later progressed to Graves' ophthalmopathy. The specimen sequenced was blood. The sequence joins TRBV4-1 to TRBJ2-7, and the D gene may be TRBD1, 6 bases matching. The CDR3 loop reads CASSQVVGQSYEQYF. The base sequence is TGCGCCAGCAGCCAAGTTGTTGGACAGTCCTACGAGCAGTACTTC.